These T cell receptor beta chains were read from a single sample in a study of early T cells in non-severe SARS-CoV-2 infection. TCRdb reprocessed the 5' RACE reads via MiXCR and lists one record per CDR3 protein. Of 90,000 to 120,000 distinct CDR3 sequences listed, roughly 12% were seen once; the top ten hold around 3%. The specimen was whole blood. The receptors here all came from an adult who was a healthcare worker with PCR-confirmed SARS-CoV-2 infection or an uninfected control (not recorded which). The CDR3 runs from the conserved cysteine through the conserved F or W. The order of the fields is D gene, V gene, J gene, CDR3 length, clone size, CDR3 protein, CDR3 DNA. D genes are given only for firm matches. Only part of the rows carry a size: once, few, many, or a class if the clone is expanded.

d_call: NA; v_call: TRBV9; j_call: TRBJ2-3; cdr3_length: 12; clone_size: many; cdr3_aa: CASSVGTDTQYF; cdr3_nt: TGTGCCAGCAGCGTGGGCACAGATACGCAGTATTTT
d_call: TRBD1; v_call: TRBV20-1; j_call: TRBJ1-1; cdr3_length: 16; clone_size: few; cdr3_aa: CSARDPGTGANTEAFF; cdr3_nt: TGCAGTGCTAGAGATCCTGGGACAGGGGCGAACACTGAAGCTTTCTTT
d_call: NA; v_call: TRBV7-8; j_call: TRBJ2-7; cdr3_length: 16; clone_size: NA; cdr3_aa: CASSSLGTPQGFEQYF; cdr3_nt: TGTGCCAGCAGCTCTCTGGGGACCCCCCAGGGTTTCGAGCAGTACTTC
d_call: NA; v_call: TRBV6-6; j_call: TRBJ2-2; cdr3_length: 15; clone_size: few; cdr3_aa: CASTHGGVGNGELFF; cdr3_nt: TGTGCCAGCACGCATGGGGGAGTGGGTAACGGGGAGCTGTTTTTT
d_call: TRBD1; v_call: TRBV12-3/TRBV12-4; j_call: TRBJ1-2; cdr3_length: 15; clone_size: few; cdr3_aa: CASSSRDRGPYGYTF; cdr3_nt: TGTGCCAGCAGTAGCCGGGACAGGGGACCCTATGGCTACACCTTC
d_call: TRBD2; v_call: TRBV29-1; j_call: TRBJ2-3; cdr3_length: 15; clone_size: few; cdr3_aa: CSGRTSGGQTDTQYF; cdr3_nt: TGCAGCGGCAGGACTAGCGGGGGACAGACAGATACGCAGTATTTT
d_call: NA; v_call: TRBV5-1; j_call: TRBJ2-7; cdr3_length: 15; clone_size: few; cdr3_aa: CASSLLGRAFHEQYF; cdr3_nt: TGCGCCAGCAGCTTGTTGGGCAGGGCGTTTCACGAGCAGTACTTC
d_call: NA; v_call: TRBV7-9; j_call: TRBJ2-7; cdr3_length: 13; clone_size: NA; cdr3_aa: CASSPGFSYEQYF; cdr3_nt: TGTGCCAGCAGCCCGGGGTTCTCCTACGAGCAGTACTTC
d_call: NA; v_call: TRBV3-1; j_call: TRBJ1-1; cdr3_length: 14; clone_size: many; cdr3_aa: CASSQVLSGNEAFF; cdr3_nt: TGTGCCAGCAGCCAAGTCTTGTCCGGGAATGAAGCTTTCTTT
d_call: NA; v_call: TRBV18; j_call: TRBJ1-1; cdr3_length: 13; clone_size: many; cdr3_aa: CASSPLWNTEAFF; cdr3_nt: TGTGCCAGCTCACCACTCTGGAACACTGAAGCTTTCTTT
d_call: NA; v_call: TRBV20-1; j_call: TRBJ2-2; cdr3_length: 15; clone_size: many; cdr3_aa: CSARDRTRNTGELFF; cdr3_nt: TGCAGTGCTAGAGACAGGACTCGTAACACCGGGGAGCTGTTTTTT
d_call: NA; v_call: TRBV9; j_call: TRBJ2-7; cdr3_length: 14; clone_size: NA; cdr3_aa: CASSVGTETYEQYF; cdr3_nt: TGTGCCAGCAGCGTAGGGACGGAAACCTACGAGCAGTACTTC
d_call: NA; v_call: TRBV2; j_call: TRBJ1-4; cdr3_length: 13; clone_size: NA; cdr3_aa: CASSAGGREKLFF; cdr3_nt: TGTGCCAGCAGTGCAGGAGGGAGAGAAAAACTGTTTTTT
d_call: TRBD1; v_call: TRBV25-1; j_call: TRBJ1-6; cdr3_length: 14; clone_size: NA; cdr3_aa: CASRRDSYNSPLHF; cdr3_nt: TGTGCCAGCAGACGGGACAGTTATAATTCACCCCTCCACTTT
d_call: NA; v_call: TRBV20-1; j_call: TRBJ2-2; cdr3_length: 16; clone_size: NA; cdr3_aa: CSARDRLGPNTGELFF; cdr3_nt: TGCAGTGCTCGCGACAGGCTTGGGCCGAACACCGGGGAGCTGTTTTTT
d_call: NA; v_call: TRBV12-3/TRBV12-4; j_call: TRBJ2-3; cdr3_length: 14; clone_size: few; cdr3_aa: CASSLEGITDTQYF; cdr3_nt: TGTGCCAGCAGTTTAGAGGGGATCACAGATACGCAGTATTTT
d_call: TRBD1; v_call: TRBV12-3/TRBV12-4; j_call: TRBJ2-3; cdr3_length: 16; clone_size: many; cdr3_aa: CASSSVRDRRTDTQYF; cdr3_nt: TGTGCCAGCAGTTCCGTCCGGGACAGACGCACAGATACGCAGTATTTT
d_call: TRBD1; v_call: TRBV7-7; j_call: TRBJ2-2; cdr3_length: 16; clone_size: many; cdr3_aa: CASSRQGAANTGELFF; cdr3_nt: TGTGCTAGCAGTCGTCAGGGGGCGGCGAACACCGGGGAGCTGTTTTTT
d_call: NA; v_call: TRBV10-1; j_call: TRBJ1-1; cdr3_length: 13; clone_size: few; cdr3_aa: CASREEMNTEAFF; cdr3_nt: TGCGCCAGCAGGGAGGAGATGAACACTGAAGCTTTCTTT
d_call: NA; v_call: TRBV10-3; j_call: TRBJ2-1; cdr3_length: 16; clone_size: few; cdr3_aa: CAISETRESLYNEQFF; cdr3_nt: TGTGCCATCAGTGAGACCCGGGAGAGCCTCTACAATGAGCAGTTCTTC
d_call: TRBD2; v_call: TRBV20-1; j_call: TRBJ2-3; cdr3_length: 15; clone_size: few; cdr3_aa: CSAPRLAGMTDTQYF; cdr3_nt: TGCAGTGCTCCGAGACTAGCGGGGATGACAGATACGCAGTATTTT
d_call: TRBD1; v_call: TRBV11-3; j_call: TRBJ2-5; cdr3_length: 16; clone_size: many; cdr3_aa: CASGLAGTGGKETQYF; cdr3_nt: TGTGCCAGCGGGTTGGCCGGGACAGGGGGGAAAGAGACCCAGTACTTC
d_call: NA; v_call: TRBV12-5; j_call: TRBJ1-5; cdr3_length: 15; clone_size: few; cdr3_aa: CASGLGASGNQPQHF; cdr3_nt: TGTGCTAGTGGTCTCGGGGCGTCCGGCAATCAGCCCCAGCATTTT
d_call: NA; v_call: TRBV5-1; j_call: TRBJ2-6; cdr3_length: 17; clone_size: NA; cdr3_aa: CASSLSPGQFGANVLTF; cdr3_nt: TGCGCCAGCAGCTTGAGCCCGGGACAATTTGGGGCCAACGTCCTGACTTTC
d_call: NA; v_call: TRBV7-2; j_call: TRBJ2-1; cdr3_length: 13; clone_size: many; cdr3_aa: CASSLNRDNEQFF; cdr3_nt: TGTGCCAGCAGCCTAAACAGGGACAATGAGCAGTTCTTC
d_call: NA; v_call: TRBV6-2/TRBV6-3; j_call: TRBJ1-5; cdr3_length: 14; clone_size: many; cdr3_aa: CASSYSDRGQPQHF; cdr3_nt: TGTGCCAGCAGTTACTCCGACAGAGGCCAGCCCCAGCATTTT
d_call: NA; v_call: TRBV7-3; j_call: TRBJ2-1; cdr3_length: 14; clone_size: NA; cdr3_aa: CASSPGGANNEQFF; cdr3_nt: TGTGCCAGCAGCCCCGGGGGAGCCAACAATGAGCAGTTCTTC
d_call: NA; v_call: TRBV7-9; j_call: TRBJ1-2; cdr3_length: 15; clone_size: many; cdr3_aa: CASSFIGEALYGYTF; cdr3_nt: TGTGCCAGCAGCTTCATAGGAGAGGCTCTTTATGGCTACACCTTC
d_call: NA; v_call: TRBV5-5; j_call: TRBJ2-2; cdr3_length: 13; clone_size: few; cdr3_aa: CASSGTVTGELFF; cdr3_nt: TGTGCCAGCAGCGGTACGGTCACCGGGGAGCTGTTTTTT
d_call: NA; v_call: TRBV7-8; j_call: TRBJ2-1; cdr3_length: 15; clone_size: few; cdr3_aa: CASSNNRPRGHEQFF; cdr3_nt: TGTGCCAGCAGCAACAACCGCCCCCGGGGGCATGAGCAGTTCTTC
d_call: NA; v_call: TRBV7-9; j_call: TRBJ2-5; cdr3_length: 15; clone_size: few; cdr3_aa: CASSLLTGEQETQYF; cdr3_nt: TGTGCCAGCAGCTTGCTGACAGGCGAACAAGAGACCCAGTACTTC
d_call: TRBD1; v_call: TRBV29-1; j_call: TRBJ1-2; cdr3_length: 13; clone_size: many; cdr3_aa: CSAGTATIYGYTF; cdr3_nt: TGCAGCGCCGGGACAGCGACTATCTATGGCTACACCTTC
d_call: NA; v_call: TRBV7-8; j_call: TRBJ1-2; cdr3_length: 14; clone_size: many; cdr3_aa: CASSLGTANYGYTF; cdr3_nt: TGTGCCAGCAGCTTAGGTACAGCTAACTATGGCTACACCTTC
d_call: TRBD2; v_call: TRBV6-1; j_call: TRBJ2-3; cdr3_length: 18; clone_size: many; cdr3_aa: CASSQREASGKFLDTQYF; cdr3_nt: TGTGCCAGCAGTCAACGGGAGGCTAGCGGGAAGTTTTTGGATACGCAGTATTTT
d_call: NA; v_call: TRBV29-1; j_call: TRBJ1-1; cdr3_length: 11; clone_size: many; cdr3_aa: CSVVRQPQAFF; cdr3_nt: TGCAGCGTTGTGAGGCAACCCCAGGCTTTCTTT
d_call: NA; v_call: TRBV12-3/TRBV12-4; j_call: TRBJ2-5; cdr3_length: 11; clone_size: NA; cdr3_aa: CASSLGRAQYF; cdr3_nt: TGTGCCAGCAGTTTAGGGCGGGCCCAGTACTTC
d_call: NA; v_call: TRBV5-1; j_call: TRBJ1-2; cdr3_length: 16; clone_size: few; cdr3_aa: CASSPDALTGPYGYTF; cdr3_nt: TGCGCCAGCAGCCCGGACGCTCTAACAGGGCCATATGGCTACACCTTC
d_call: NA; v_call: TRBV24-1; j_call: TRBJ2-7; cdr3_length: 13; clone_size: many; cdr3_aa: CATRAGASYEQYF; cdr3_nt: TGTGCCACCAGGGCAGGAGCCTCCTACGAGCAGTACTTC
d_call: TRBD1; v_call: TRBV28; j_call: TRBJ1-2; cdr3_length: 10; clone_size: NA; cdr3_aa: CATLTGSYTF; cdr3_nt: TGTGCCACCCTGACAGGGAGCTACACCTTC
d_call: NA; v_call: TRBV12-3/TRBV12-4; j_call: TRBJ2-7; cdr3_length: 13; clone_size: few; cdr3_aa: CASSPEGAYEQYF; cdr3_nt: TGTGCCAGCAGCCCCGAGGGGGCCTACGAGCAGTACTTC
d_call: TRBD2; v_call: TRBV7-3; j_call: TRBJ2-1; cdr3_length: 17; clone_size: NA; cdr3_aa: CASSLGLGLAGAEEQFF; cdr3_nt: TGTGCCAGCAGCTTAGGCCTGGGACTAGCGGGAGCTGAAGAGCAGTTCTTC
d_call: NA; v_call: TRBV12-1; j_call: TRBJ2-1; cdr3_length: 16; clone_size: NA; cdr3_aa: CASSFSRDFSYNEQFF; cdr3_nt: TGTGCCAGCAGCTTCTCCCGGGACTTCTCCTACAATGAGCAGTTCTTC
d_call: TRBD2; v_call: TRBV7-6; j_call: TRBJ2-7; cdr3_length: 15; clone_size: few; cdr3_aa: CASSPIPSGGIEQYF; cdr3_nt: TGTGCCAGCAGTCCAATTCCTAGCGGGGGGATCGAGCAGTACTTC
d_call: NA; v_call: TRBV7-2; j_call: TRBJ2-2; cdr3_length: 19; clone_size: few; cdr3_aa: CASSLWGGGRRWSTGELFF; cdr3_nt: TGTGCCAGCAGCTTATGGGGGGGCGGTCGTAGGTGGAGCACCGGGGAGCTGTTTTTT
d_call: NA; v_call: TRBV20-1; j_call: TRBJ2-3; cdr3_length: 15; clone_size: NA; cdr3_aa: CSATWARRGTDTQYF; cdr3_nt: TGCAGTGCTACCTGGGCCAGGAGGGGGACAGATACGCAGTATTTT
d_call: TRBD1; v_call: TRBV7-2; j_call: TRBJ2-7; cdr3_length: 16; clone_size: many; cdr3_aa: CASSRRQGWGTYEQYF; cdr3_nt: TGTGCCAGCAGCCGCCGACAGGGTTGGGGAACCTACGAGCAGTACTTC
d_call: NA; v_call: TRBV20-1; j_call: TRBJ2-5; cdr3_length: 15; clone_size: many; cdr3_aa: CSARDSGRGQETQYF; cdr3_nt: TGCAGTGCTAGAGATAGCGGCAGGGGGCAAGAGACCCAGTACTTC
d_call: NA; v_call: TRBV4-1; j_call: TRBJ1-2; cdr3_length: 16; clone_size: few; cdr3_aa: CASSQDSTDRFYGYTF; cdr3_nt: TGCGCCAGCAGCCAAGATAGTACGGACCGATTCTATGGCTACACCTTC